These 15 T cell receptor beta chains were all obtained from the same sample, sequenced in a study of cytomegalovirus exposure and HLA in healthy donors (dated by TCRdb to between 2016 and 2019). Library generation was performed with the immunoSEQ multiplex PCR assay. For the multiplex PCR, a mixture combining 60 forward primers for TCR Vbeta segments and 13 reverse primers for TCR Jbeta segments was used. Imported from immuneACCESS, the table was reduced by TCRdb to in-frame sequences with V and J called. These copies leave out some clones; in studies compared against another copy, an unresolved V gene accounts for under half, and the cause of the remainder is not known. In this sample the table shows 130,000 or so clones, approximately 82% of which occur a single time. The ten largest clones add up to approximately 3.1% of the sample. The sequenced sample was PBMCs. These receptors were taken from a woman under 30 in good health and CMV-seropositive.

This chain joins TRBV29-1 and TRBJ1-2, with TRBD1 matching 9 bases. CDR1 is SQVTM and CDR2 is ANQGSEA in the germline V gene. The V segment lost 1 base and the J segment 4 bases; nucleotides outside the gene matches: 10. This CDR3 contains 16 residues. CDR3 residues: CSVEGRTGQGIYGYTF. The CDR3 nucleotides read TGCAGCGTTGAAGGGAGAACGGGACAGGGAATCTATGGCTACACCTTC.

The chain links TRBV29-1 to TRBJ2-5, with 10 bases fitting TRBD1. The germline gives CDR1 SQVTM, CDR2 ANQGSEA. V dropped 7 bases and J dropped 2; count of bases not matched to a gene: 4. This CDR3 comprises 13 residues. CDR3 sequence (DNA): TGCAGCGCCGGGACAGGGGAACAAGAGACCCAGTACTTC. Amino acid sequence: CSAGTGEQETQYF.

In its sample, this clone was seen once. The rearrangement uses TRBV5-1 and TRBJ2-5; 8 nucleotides match TRBD1. V gave up 3 bases and J gave up 4 bases; unmatched junction bases: 11. Germline assignment: CDR1 SGHRS and CDR2 YFSETQ. The CDR3 runs to 16 residues. The CDR3 DNA sequence: TGCGCCAGCAGCTCGCAGGGGGCGCTTGGAGGAGAGACCCAGTACTTC. This sequence encodes CASSSQGALGGETQYF.

This chain joins TRBV19 and TRBJ2-1; D possibly corresponds to TRBD2 (6 bases). This CDR3 region has 15 residues. Trimming left V 5 bases short and J 6 bases short, with 17 bases between. Germline V lookup: CDR1 LNHDA, CDR2 SQIVND (reference sequence). In nucleotides, the CDR3 is TGTGCCAGTAGTCCAGTAGGAGGGCGCGGCAATGAGCAGTTCTTC. Its translation is CASSPVGGRGNEQFF.

This rearrangement joins TRBV6-6 to TRBJ2-5; 7 nucleotides match TRBD1. The J call may be mistaken, given a closer DNA end match to TRBJ2-7. Germline CDR1 reads MNHNY; CDR2 reads SVGAGI (reference sequence). This CDR3 is 14 amino acids long. For the CDR3, the DNA is TGTGCCAGCAGTCCCTCAGGGGGTCCCTACGAGCAGTACTTC. It specifies CASSPSGGPYEQYF.

In nucleotides, the CDR3 is TGCGCCAGCAGCCAAGAGCTACCCGGGACAGGGAATTCACCCCTCCACTTT. Protein sequence: CASSQELPGTGNSPLHF. The genes are TRBV4-1 and TRBJ1-6; 9 bases agree with TRBD1. Germline V gives CDR1 MGHRA, CDR2 YSYEKL. There are 17 residues in the CDR3. Trimming removed 0 bases from V and 7 bases from J; junction bases left unmatched: 7.

The chain links TRBV19 to TRBJ2-3; TRBD2 agrees at 10 bases. CDR3 size: 18 residues. Per germline, CDR1 LNHDA and CDR2 SQIVND (reference sequence). Trimming took 1 base from V and 2 from J; bases not matched to a gene: 9. CDR3 sequence reads: CASSIGAGSGGPTDTQYF. The CDR3 DNA sequence: TGTGCCAGTAGTATAGGGGCTGGTAGCGGGGGGCCCACAGATACGCAGTATTTT.

The genes are TRBV11-3 and TRBJ1-1; the D gene is possibly TRBD1 (5 bases). Germline assignment: CDR1 SGHNT and CDR2 YENEEA. Trimming removed 5 bases at V and 6 bases at J, with 16 bases between. This CDR3 region has 14 residues. CDR3 sequence (DNA): TGTGCCAGCAGCCCGACAGATAACGAAGCTGAAGCTTTCTTT. Encoded protein: CASSPTDNEAEAFF.

The chain recombines TRBV27 with TRBJ2-5; 8 bases align to TRBD2. The J call may be wrong; the DNA end is better matched by TRBJ2-7. This CDR3 spans 15 amino acids. Germline CDR1 reads MNHEY; CDR2 reads SMNVEV (reference sequence). Written as DNA, the CDR3 is TGTGCCAGCAGTGCGACGACTAGCGTGTCCTACGAGCAGTACTTC. As protein: CASSATTSVSYEQYF.

The chain employs TRBV7-6 and TRBJ1-2, with D possibly matching TRBD1 (5 bases). The V end lost 5 bases, the J end lost 0 bases, and 13 bases lay between the germline ends. Per germline, CDR1 SGHVS and CDR2 FNYEAQ. CDR3 length: 15 residues. The CDR3 region is CASSPLDSANYGYTF. CDR3 in DNA: TGTGCCAGCAGCCCGCTAGACAGCGCTAACTATGGCTACACCTTC.

A remark on this clone: A read error may account for a junction end that differs from germline. CDR3: CSSSLGGIYNEQFF. For the CDR3, the DNA is TGTTCCAGCAGCTTAGGAGGGATCTACAATGAGCAGTTCTTC. J is TRBJ2-1 and V is TRBV7-9; D perhaps matches TRBD2 (6 bases). CDR1 is SEHNR, CDR2 FQNEAQ, per germline (reference sequence). This CDR3 spans 14 amino acids.

The CDR3 region is CASSSDRGREAFF. CDR3 sequence (DNA): TGTGCCAGCAGCTCGGACAGGGGACGAGAAGCTTTCTTT. V usage is TRBV11-2 and J usage is TRBJ1-1; 9 bases are shared with TRBD1. CDR3 length: 13 residues. J gave up 8 bases and V 4 bases, and 5 bases lay outside the gene matches. Germline loops: CDR1 SGHAT, CDR2 FQNNGV.

This clone was seen more than once but under ten times. The V gene is TRBV30, the J gene TRBJ1-1; 10 bases fit TRBD1. Germline V gives CDR1 GTSNPN, CDR2 SVGIG (reference sequence). Unmatched junction bases numbered 6, after V lost 7 bases and J lost 7 bases. The CDR3 runs to 12 residues. Written as DNA, the CDR3 is TGTGCCTCCACGGGACAGGGGCGTGAAGCTTTCTTT. As protein: CASTGQGREAFF.

V is TRBV6-1 and J is TRBJ2-1, with 9 bases lining up with TRBD2. Germline CDR1 is MNHNS and CDR2 is SASEGT. V shed 3 bases, J shed 7 bases, and the junction held 7 bases outside the gene matches. This CDR3 is 15 amino acids long. CDR3 nucleotides: TGTGCCAGCAGTGAGATAGCGGGGGTGGGAAATGAGCAGTTCTTC. It specifies CASSEIAGVGNEQFF.

This rearrangement joins TRBV10-3 to TRBJ1-1, with D possibly TRBD1 on 6 matching bases. This CDR3 contains 13 residues. The germline gives CDR1 ENHRY, CDR2 SYGVKD. V lost 10 bases and J lost 0, with 12 bases in between. The CDR3 DNA reads as TGTGCCAGCAATCAGGGGTTGAACACTGAAGCTTTCTTT. It yields the protein CASNQGLNTEAFF.